In this sample, the clone carrying this T cell receptor beta chain turned up a few times. Its antigen remains unidentified. This sample stems from a study of T-cell memory formation after mild COVID-19. J was trimmed by 10 bases and V by 0 bases; bases with no gene match: 5. This CDR3 region has 13 residues. Germline CDR1 is GTSNPN and CDR2 is SVGIG (reference sequence). The study, taken as a whole, reports: Still unconfirmed is whether the second-wave clones peaking on day 37 recognized SARS-CoV-2. Pre-infection memory held some responding clones, suggesting pre-existing cross-reactive T cells responded. Clones which contracted sat mainly in CM and EM if CD4+, and in EMRA if CD8+.

Barcoded TCR alpha and TCR beta cDNA libraries with UMIs came from 5'RACE using constant-segment primers. TCRdb independently ran MiXCR on the 5' RACE reads; one entry per CDR3 protein. Of more than 150,000 distinct CDR3 sequences listed, roughly 20% are singletons. The sequence was obtained from a man younger than 35 who had mild COVID-19 (a few samples of this study predate the infection). Cell type and time point are not known. The chain recombines TRBV30 with TRBJ1-4, with 7 bases lining up with TRBD1. The sample taken for sequencing was PBMCs or a T cell subset sorted from them (not recorded which). As DNA, the CDR3 is TGTGCCTGGAGTGTACAGGGGAGCGGAAAACTGTTTTTT. This sequence encodes CAWSVQGSGKLFF.